This T cell receptor (beta chain) appears in the sequencing data of a study of identical twins. General study results and limits: Partial confounding of zero-insertion analyses by invariant MAIT and iNKT cells was possible.

TCRdb redid the calling of the 5' RACE reads with MiXCR, one entry per CDR3 protein. Found here are about 890,000 distinct CDR3 sequences, more than 9% of them singletons; the top ten hold roughly 1.6%. V was cut by 8 bases and J by 0 bases, with 13 bases left in between. The CDR3 extends over 14 amino acids. The germline V gene encodes CDR1 MNHEY and CDR2 SVGEGT. As to this clonotype: No antigen is known for it.

The sample was also reused in another study, on yellow fever vaccine responses in identical twins.

The rearrangement links TRBV6-2 or TRBV6-3 to TRBJ1-1; a possible D gene is TRBD1 (5 bases). The sample taken for sequencing was PBMCs. The TCR sequence derives from a woman aged 18-29 years in good health. This CDR3 is CASFPTAMNTEAFF. DNA for the CDR3: TGTGCCAGCTTCCCGACAGCTATGAACACTGAAGCTTTCTTT.